These 21 T cell receptor beta chains were sequenced from one sample in a study of CD8+CD57+ T cells in acquired aplastic anemia. It was genomic DNA that served as the template for profiling TCR beta VDJ and CDR3. TCRdb fed the reads into MiXCR, producing one record per CDR3 protein. The sample has some 130,000 distinct CDR3 sequences, about 46% seen once. The specimen was sorted CD4+, CD8+, or CD8+CD57+ T cells (not recorded which) from PBMCs. These receptors were collected from a human donor in good health, serving as a control.

The sample holds many counts of this clonotype. This rearrangement joins TRBV3-1 to TRBJ2-3; D tentatively reads TRBD1 or TRBD2 (5 bases each). V lost 2 bases and J lost 4, with 7 bases in between. Germline CDR1 LGHDT, CDR2 YNNKEL (reference sequence). This CDR3 has 13 amino acids. The DNA for the CDR3 is TGTGCCAGCAGCCAAAGAGGGGCAGATACGCAGTATTTT. Its protein is CASSQRGADTQYF.

This chain links TRBV7-9 with TRBJ1-1, with TRBD1 as a possible D gene (6 bases). The length of the CDR3 is 14 residues. Germline CDR1 reads SEHNR; CDR2 reads FQNEAQ (reference sequence). V was clipped by 5 bases and J by 0 bases, with 10 bases between them. CDR3 nucleotide sequence: TGTGCCAGCAGCGCGGACAGCATGAACACTGAAGCTTTCTTT. Translation gives CASSADSMNTEAFF. Full variable domain (remainder filled in from reference TRBV7-9 and TRBJ1-1): DTGVSQNPRHKITKRGQNVTFRCDPISEHNRLYWYRQTLGQGPEFLTYFQNEAQLEKSRLLSDRFSAERPKGSFSTLEIQRTEQGDSAMYLCASSADSMNTEAFFGQGTRLTVV.

The rearrangement links TRBV7-9 to TRBJ1-6; D might be TRBD1 (5 bases). CDR3 length equals 15 residues. V was clipped by 2 bases and J by 7 bases, with 12 bases between them. CDR1 is SEHNR and CDR2 is FQNEAQ in the germline V gene (reference sequence). The CDR3 DNA follows: TGTGCCAGCAGCTTAACGGGGGATACAAATTCACCCCTCCACTTT. Amino acid sequence: CASSLTGDTNSPLHF.

This chain uses TRBV19 with TRBJ1-3; D remains ambiguous. Germline lookup yields CDR1 LNHDA and CDR2 SQIVND (reference sequence). The V end lost 5 bases, the J end lost 2 bases, and 7 bases lay between the germline ends. The length of the CDR3 is 13 residues. The CDR3 reads CASSGAPGNTIYF. CDR3 in DNA: TGTGCCAGTAGTGGTGCTCCTGGAAACACCATATATTTT.

This clonotype came up many times. The V and J genes are TRBV19 and TRBJ2-5, with TRBD1 matching 7 bases. The trim removed 9 bases at V and 9 bases at J, leaving 19 bases unmatched. Germline V gene sequence: CDR1 LNHDA, CDR2 SQIVND (reference sequence). The CDR3 has 15 amino acids. The DNA for the CDR3 is TGTGCCAGCGCCCCGGGGACAGTAAATTTAGAAGCCCAGTACTTC. As protein: CASAPGTVNLEAQYF.

This clonotype was seen many times. This chain joins TRBV20-1 and TRBJ2-1, with 9 bases fitting TRBD2. From germline, CDR1 is DFQATT and CDR2 SNEGSKA (reference sequence). This CDR3 contains 18 residues. V lost 5 bases and J lost 9; bases outside the gene matches: 23. CDR3 amino acids: CSALNRQRGARFGGEQFF. The CDR3 nucleotides read TGCAGTGCTCTAAACCGACAGCGGGGGGCCAGGTTCGGAGGTGAGCAGTTCTTC.

The chain has TRBV7-3 and TRBJ2-3; 10 bases match TRBD2. This CDR3 spans 15 amino acids. Germline CDR1 is SGHTA and CDR2 is FQGTGA. V lost 6 bases and J lost 6; bases outside the gene matches: 9. CDR3 coding DNA: TGTGCCAGCAGTGATAGCGGGGGGAGGTCGGATACGCAGTATTTT. Amino acid sequence: CASSDSGGRSDTQYF.

V usage is TRBV30 and J usage is TRBJ2-4, with D unresolved. V was pared by 1 base and J by 8 bases, with 12 bases between. The CDR3 consists of 13 residues. In germline, CDR1 is GTSNPN, CDR2 SVGIG (reference sequence). The CDR3 loop is CAWSGLEGDIQYF. DNA of the CDR3: TGTGCCTGGAGTGGGCTAGAAGGAGACATTCAGTACTTC.

This clonotype showed up many times. The genes are TRBV18 and TRBJ2-1; D unresolved. The ends were cut back, 3 bases at V and 5 bases at J, with 8 bases in the middle. The CDR3 is 13 amino acids. Germline V gene sequence: CDR1 KGHSH, CDR2 LQKENI. CDR3 DNA sequence: TGTGCCAGCTCACCTCGTGCAGACAATGAGCAGTTCTTC. Its protein is CASSPRADNEQFF.

The chain is built from TRBV15 and TRBJ2-7; 9 bases agree with TRBD1. V lost 8 bases, J lost 0 bases, and 5 bases stayed unmatched. In germline, CDR1 is LNHNV, CDR2 YYDKDF (reference sequence). The CDR3 sequence is 14 residues long. CDR3 loop: CATGGQGSSYEQYF. The CDR3, as DNA: TGTGCCACCGGAGGACAGGGGAGCTCCTACGAGCAGTACTTC. The full variable domain, completed using reference TRBV15 and TRBJ2-7, is DAMVIQNPRYQVTQFGKPVTLSCSQTLNHNVMYWYQQKSSQAPKLLFHYYDKDFNNEADTPDNFQSRRPNTSFCFLDIRSPGLGDTAMYLCATGGQGSSYEQYFGPGTRLTVT.

The chain uses TRBV10-2 and TRBJ2-5; no clear D. This CDR3 has 13 amino acids. The V end lost 4 bases, the J end lost 4 bases, and 10 bases lay between the germline ends. CDR1 WSHSY and CDR2 SAAADI come from the germline V gene. The CDR3 here is CASSVISSETQYF. CDR3 bases: TGCGCCAGCAGTGTGATTAGCTCAGAGACCCAGTACTTC.

At least ten counts were recorded for this clonotype. This rearrangement joins TRBV3-1 to TRBJ2-7; no definite D call. The V end lost 5 bases, the J end lost 2 bases, and 10 bases lay between the germline ends. This CDR3 is built from 13 residues. The V gene's germline CDR1 is LGHDT and CDR2 YNNKEL (reference sequence). The CDR3 DNA reads as TGTGCCAGCAGCGCCGACCTACCCTACGAGCAGTACTTC. Amino acid sequence: CASSADLPYEQYF.

The count of this clonotype is one. This chain connects TRBV11-2 to TRBJ2-3, with TRBD2 identical over 7 bases. The CDR3 extends over 14 amino acids. Germline trimming cut 3 bases from V and 6 bases from J; bases unmatched to any gene: 6. Germline assignment: CDR1 SGHAT and CDR2 FQNNGV. The CDR3 nucleotides read TGTGCCAGCAGCTTGGGGGGGTTCATGGATACGCAGTATTTT. Translated: CASSLGGFMDTQYF.

The V call is TRBV12-5, the J call TRBJ1-1; D call uncertain. The CDR3 totals 12 residues. The V and J ends lost 7 bases and 5 bases respectively, with 11 bases between them. CDR1 and CDR2 (germline): LGHNT, FRNRAP. CDR3 protein: CASARVETEAFF. DNA for the CDR3: TGTGCTAGTGCCAGAGTGGAGACTGAAGCTTTCTTT. Variable domain in full (rest from reference TRBV12-5 and TRBJ1-1): DARVTQTPRHKVTEMGQEVTMRCQPILGHNTVFWYRQTMMQGLELLAYFRNRAPLDDSGMPKDRFSAEMPDATLATLKIQPSEPRDSAVYFCASARVETEAFFGQGTRLTVV.

A remark on this clonotype: Lacking the conserved final phenylalanine or tryptophan, this CDR3 likely reflects a read error. Because the CDR3's place on the DNA is in doubt, the DNA is left out and the CDR3 is given as listed by TCRdb. The chain employs TRBV7-9 and TRBJ2-5; TRBD2, the D gene given by the table, was not confirmed from the DNA. The V gene's germline CDR1 is SEHNR and CDR2 FQNEAQ (reference sequence). The CDR3 is 13 amino acids long, termini counted. CDR3 region: CASSAQRGETQHS.

The rearrangement uses TRBV19 and TRBJ2-7; weak D call: TRBD2 (5 bases). V lost 2 bases, J lost 6 bases, and 11 bases lay in between. The CDR3 extends over 13 amino acids. CDR1 and CDR2 from the germline V gene are LNHDA and SQIVND (reference sequence). CDR3 nucleotide sequence: TGTGCCAGTAGTATAAAGCGGTGGGCCGAGCAGTACTTC. This encodes CASSIKRWAEQYF.

This clonotype was seen a few times. The chain carries TRBV7-2 and TRBJ2-5, with 10 bases fitting TRBD2. J lost 4 bases, V lost 4 bases, and 6 bases had no gene match. The CDR3 length is 15 residues. Germline loops: CDR1 SGHTA, CDR2 FQGNSA. The CDR3 loop is CASSYGTSEGETQYF. The CDR3 DNA reads TGTGCCAGCAGCTACGGGACTAGCGAGGGAGAGACCCAGTACTTC.

This clonotype was observed many times. The rearrangement uses TRBV5-4 and TRBJ2-7; D is possibly TRBD1 (7 bases). The CDR3 is made up of 13 amino acids. Germline V gives CDR1 SGHNT, CDR2 YYREEE (reference sequence). The ends were cut back, 4 bases at V and 5 bases at J, with 13 bases in the middle. The CDR3 reads CASSRQGGNEQYF. In DNA, the CDR3 is TGTGCCAGCAGCCGACAGGGCGGGAACGAGCAGTACTTC.

Relative to its sample, this clonotype is medium-sized. This chain connects TRBV29-1 to TRBJ1-5; unclear D gene. The V gene lost 6 bases and the J gene lost 0 bases, with 9 bases spanning the gap. Germline-derived CDR1 and CDR2 are SQVTM and ANQGSEA. The CDR3 spans 13 residues. The CDR3 loop reads CSVVWGSNQPQHF. CDR3 bases: TGCAGCGTCGTATGGGGTAGCAATCAGCCCCAGCATTTT.

The V and J genes are TRBV10-3 and TRBJ2-1, with a possible D match to TRBD1 (6 bases). Deletions cut 5 bases from V and 10 bases from J, with 18 bases between. CDR3 length: 14 amino acids. Germline CDR1 ENHRY, CDR2 SYGVKD. The CDR3 loop is CAISKDSHSYEQFF. The CDR3 bases are TGTGCCATCAGTAAGGACAGCCACTCCTACGAGCAGTTCTTC.

This clonotype was observed once. The chain has TRBV24-1 and TRBJ2-2; perhaps D is TRBD1 or TRBD2 (5 bases each). Per the germline V gene, CDR1 is KGHDR and CDR2 is SFDVKD. Trimming left V 8 bases short and J 6 bases short, with 15 bases between. The CDR3 extends over 14 amino acids. CDR3 bases: TGTGCCACCATTGAGGGACGAAACGCCGGGGAGCTGTTTTTT. As protein: CATIEGRNAGELFF.